These T cell receptor beta chains were read from a single sample in a study of regulatory T cells in long-lasting Graves disease. Using its own MiXCR run on the multiplex PCR reads, TCRdb lists one record per CDR3 protein. The data contain some 250,000 distinct CDR3 sequences, 15% to 20% of them singletons. These data were likewise used in another study, on T cells in Graves' hyperthyroidism and ophthalmopathy.

Sequences were derived from peripheral blood mononuclear cells (PBMCs), sampled at new diagnosis, from a patient treated with antithyroid drugs. These TCRs come from a woman aged 25 to 45 with Graves disease. CDR3s include the opening cysteine and the closing phenylalanine or tryptophan. A D gene is named only where the DNA matches it firmly. Clone size appears in some rows only: once, few, many, or a class for an expanded clone.

CDR3: CSVDRRGLYNEQFF
DNA: TGCAGCGTTGATCGCCGGGGGCTTTACAATGAGCAGTTCTTC
V: TRBV29-1
D: NA
size: many
J: TRBJ2-1

CDR3: CASSLGLAGGSTGELFF
DNA: TGTGCCAGCAGCTTGGGACTAGCGGGGGGCTCAACCGGGGAGCTGTTTTTT
V: TRBV5-5
D: TRBD2
size: NA
J: TRBJ2-2

CDR3: CASSLERVGAFF
DNA: TGTGCCAGCAGCTTAGAGAGGGTGGGAGCTTTCTTT
V: TRBV7-2
D: NA
size: many
J: TRBJ1-1

CDR3: CSARGQGVDTQYF
DNA: TGCAGTGCTAGGGGCCAGGGTGTGGATACGCAGTATTTT
V: TRBV20-1
D: NA
size: few
J: TRBJ2-3

CDR3: CASSPHAAYSYNEQFF
DNA: TGTGCCAGCAGCCCCCATGCGGCTTACTCCTACAATGAGCAGTTCTTC
V: TRBV3-1
D: NA
size: many
J: TRBJ2-1

CDR3: CASCSGQLPLHF
DNA: TGTGCCAGCTGCTCGGGCCAGCTCCCCCTCCACTTT
V: TRBV6-1
D: NA
size: NA
J: TRBJ1-6

CDR3: CASSRDGSSYNSPLHF
DNA: TGTGCCAGCAGTAGGGACGGAAGCTCCTATAATTCACCCCTCCACTTT
V: TRBV6-1
D: NA
size: many
J: TRBJ1-6

CDR3: CASSASGGRGQPPKGYTQYF
DNA: TGTGCCAGCAGCGCAAGCGGAGGACGGGGACAGCCCCCAAAAGGGTATACGCAGTATTTT
V: TRBV7-9
D: TRBD1
size: many
J: TRBJ2-3

CDR3: CSASLDTQYF
DNA: TGCAGTGCTAGTTTAGATACGCAGTATTTT
V: TRBV20-1
D: NA
size: many
J: TRBJ2-3

CDR3: CASSLSGFGNYGYTF
DNA: TGTGCCAGCAGCTTATCGGGATTTGGGAACTATGGCTACACCTTC
V: TRBV7-9
D: NA
size: many
J: TRBJ1-2

CDR3: CASSVDRGHEKLFF
DNA: TGTGCCAGCAGCGTAGACAGGGGGCACGAAAAACTGTTTTTT
V: TRBV9
D: TRBD1
size: many
J: TRBJ1-4

CDR3: CASRTGTLAKNIQYF
DNA: TGCGCCAGCAGAACCGGGACACTAGCCAAAAACATTCAGTACTTC
V: TRBV5-1
D: NA
size: NA
J: TRBJ2-4

CDR3: CASSLTGEQYF
DNA: TGTGCCAGCAGTTTAACAGGCGAGCAGTACTTC
V: TRBV12-3/TRBV12-4
D: NA
size: many
J: TRBJ2-7

CDR3: CASSRAPGTGSMGYTF
DNA: TGTGCCAGCAGCCGTGCCCCCGGGACAGGGAGTATGGGCTACACCTTC
V: TRBV3-1
D: TRBD1
size: many
J: TRBJ1-2

CDR3: CASGPGNEQFF
DNA: TGTGCCAGCGGCCCGGGGAATGAGCAGTTCTTC
V: TRBV27
D: NA
size: once
J: TRBJ2-1

CDR3: CASRDRGHGYGYTF
DNA: TGTGCCAGCAGGGACAGGGGGCATGGCTATGGCTACACCTTC
V: TRBV6-1
D: TRBD1
size: many
J: TRBJ1-2

CDR3: CASSFQHNSPLHF
DNA: TGTGCCAGCAGCTTTCAGCATAATTCACCCCTCCACTTT
V: TRBV7-9
D: NA
size: few
J: TRBJ1-6

CDR3: CASSAGGYQKGETQYF
DNA: TGCGCCAGCAGCGCGGGGGGATATCAAAAGGGTGAGACCCAGTACTTC
V: TRBV4-1
D: TRBD2
size: many
J: TRBJ2-5

CDR3: CASSLSDGETQYF
DNA: TGTGCCAGCAGCCTCTCGGACGGGGAGACCCAGTACTTC
V: TRBV7-3
D: NA
size: many
J: TRBJ2-5

CDR3: CASSSPSGRETQYF
DNA: TGTGCCAGCAGCTCCCCCAGCGGACGAGAGACCCAGTACTTC
V: TRBV5-4
D: NA
size: few
J: TRBJ2-5

CDR3: CASSLGSYGETQYF
DNA: TGTGCCAGCAGCTTAGGGTCATATGGAGAGACCCAGTACTTC
V: TRBV7-2
D: NA
size: NA
J: TRBJ2-5

CDR3: CSASPGGRDEQFF
DNA: TGCAGTGCGAGCCCCGGGGGCCGGGATGAGCAGTTCTTC
V: TRBV20-1
D: NA
size: many
J: TRBJ2-1

CDR3: CSAPDLAGGTNEQFF
DNA: TGCAGTGCTCCTGACCTAGCGGGGGGGACGAATGAGCAGTTCTTC
V: TRBV20-1
D: TRBD2
size: many
J: TRBJ2-1

CDR3: CASSRSGPRETQYF
DNA: TGTGCCAGCAGCAGATCGGGGCCCAGAGAGACCCAGTACTTC
V: TRBV9
D: NA
size: NA
J: TRBJ2-5

CDR3: CASLWARTRTSEQYF
DNA: TGTGCCAGTCTCTGGGCCAGGACGCGAACCAGCGAGCAGTACTTC
V: TRBV6-2/TRBV6-3
D: NA
size: many
J: TRBJ2-7

CDR3: CASSLSGPAF
DNA: TGTGCCAGCAGTTTATCAGGCCCGGCCTTC
V: TRBV12-3/TRBV12-4
D: NA
size: many
J: TRBJ1-2

CDR3: CASKETTLRETQYF
DNA: TGTGCCAGCAAGGAGACCACTCTTAGGGAGACCCAGTACTTC
V: TRBV27
D: NA
size: NA
J: TRBJ2-5

CDR3: CASGLGGNQPQHF
DNA: TGTGCCAGCGGCTTAGGGGGGAACCAGCCCCAGCATTTT
V: TRBV13
D: NA
size: few
J: TRBJ1-5

CDR3: CASSGTGVRPQHF
DNA: TGTGCCAGCAGTGGGACGGGGGTTCGGCCCCAGCATTTT
V: TRBV27
D: NA
size: few
J: TRBJ1-5

CDR3: CSATSGGTDTQYF
DNA: TGCAGTGCTACTAGCGGGGGAACAGATACGCAGTATTTT
V: TRBV20-1
D: TRBD2
size: many
J: TRBJ2-3

CDR3: CASSEALRRTAVGAFF
DNA: TGTGCCAGCAGTGAAGCGCTTCGTCGGACAGCGGTCGGAGCTTTCTTT
V: TRBV2
D: NA
size: many
J: TRBJ1-1

CDR3: CASSTTYEQYF
DNA: TGTGCCAGCAGCACAACCTACGAGCAGTACTTC
V: TRBV7-2
D: NA
size: many
J: TRBJ2-7

CDR3: CSAEELYGYTF
DNA: TGCAGTGCTGAAGAGCTGTATGGCTACACCTTC
V: TRBV20-1
D: NA
size: many
J: TRBJ1-2

CDR3: CASSAGLATNYGYTF
DNA: TGTGCCAGCAGTGCAGGTTTGGCAACTAACTATGGCTACACCTTC
V: TRBV28
D: NA
size: many
J: TRBJ1-2

CDR3: CASSLMSDGYTF
DNA: TGTGCCAGCAGCTTAATGTCAGATGGCTACACCTTC
V: TRBV7-2
D: NA
size: many
J: TRBJ1-2

CDR3: CSASRQGEGYGYTF
DNA: TGCAGTGCTAGCCGACAGGGGGAAGGCTATGGCTACACCTTC
V: TRBV20-1
D: TRBD1
size: many
J: TRBJ1-2

CDR3: CASSWDVRVRNEQFF
DNA: TGCGCCAGCAGCTGGGATGTGCGAGTTCGAAATGAGCAGTTCTTC
V: TRBV5-1
D: NA
size: many
J: TRBJ2-1

CDR3: CASSSTNPGRENTEAFF
DNA: TGCGCCAGCAGCAGCACAAACCCCGGGAGGGAGAACACTGAAGCTTTCTTT
V: TRBV5-1
D: NA
size: many
J: TRBJ1-1

CDR3: CASSLDPGDYEQYF
DNA: TGTGCCAGTAGTCTGGATCCAGGGGATTACGAGCAGTACTTC
V: TRBV19
D: NA
size: NA
J: TRBJ2-7

CDR3: CASSPGQGGNQPQHF
DNA: TGTGCCAGCAGCCCGGGACAGGGCGGCAATCAGCCCCAGCATTTT
V: TRBV14
D: TRBD1
size: few
J: TRBJ1-5

CDR3: CASSELGQALNTEAFF
DNA: TGTGCCAGCAGTGAGCTGGGACAGGCATTGAACACTGAAGCTTTCTTT
V: TRBV27
D: TRBD1
size: many
J: TRBJ1-1

CDR3: CASSVGGQLNTGELFF
DNA: TGTGCCAGCAGCGTAGGCGGACAGCTGAACACCGGGGAGCTGTTTTTT
V: TRBV9
D: NA
size: many
J: TRBJ2-2

CDR3: CASSQRQGGDEKLFF
DNA: TGTGCCAGCAGCCAACGACAGGGGGGGGATGAAAAACTGTTTTTT
V: TRBV3-1
D: TRBD1
size: NA
J: TRBJ1-4

CDR3: CASSVEPSNTPLHF
DNA: TGTGCCAGCAGCGTAGAGCCCTCGAATACACCCCTCCACTTT
V: TRBV9
D: NA
size: NA
J: TRBJ1-6

CDR3: CAISQSGFANTGELFF
DNA: TGTGCCATCAGTCAGAGCGGGTTCGCGAACACCGGGGAGCTGTTTTTT
V: TRBV10-3
D: NA
size: many
J: TRBJ2-2

CDR3: CASSRLSTEAFF
DNA: TGTGCCAGCAGTCGACTGAGCACCGAAGCTTTCTTT
V: TRBV12-3/TRBV12-4
D: NA
size: few
J: TRBJ1-1

CDR3: CASSSIPHNSGTEAFF
DNA: TGTGCCAGCAGCTCGATCCCACACAACTCGGGTACTGAAGCTTTCTTT
V: TRBV5-4
D: NA
size: many
J: TRBJ1-1

CDR3: CASTPPAGNEQFF
DNA: TGTGCCAGCACCCCCCCAGCGGGCAATGAGCAGTTCTTC
V: TRBV7-9
D: NA
size: many
J: TRBJ2-1

CDR3: CASSESGTGGYTF
DNA: TGTGCCAGCAGTGAATCCGGGACGGGTGGCTACACCTTC
V: TRBV6-2/TRBV6-3
D: NA
size: many
J: TRBJ1-2

CDR3: CASSQWVTGNTEAFF
DNA: TGCGCCAGCAGCCAATGGGTTACAGGGAACACTGAAGCTTTCTTT
V: TRBV4-1
D: NA
size: many
J: TRBJ1-1

CDR3: CASSEYGPGIGYTF
DNA: TGTGCCAGCAGTGAATATGGGCCAGGGATCGGCTACACCTTC
V: TRBV25-1
D: NA
size: many
J: TRBJ1-2

CDR3: CASSRLGPDSPLHF
DNA: TGTGCCAGCAGCAGGCTTGGCCCGGATTCACCCCTCCACTTT
V: TRBV27
D: NA
size: many
J: TRBJ1-6

CDR3: CASSSQTGRGLPYEQYF
DNA: TGTGCCAGCAGTTCTCAAACGGGACGCGGATTACCCTACGAGCAGTACTTC
V: TRBV27
D: NA
size: many
J: TRBJ2-7

CDR3: CSASPGQGAQEQYF
DNA: TGCAGTGCTTCACCGGGACAGGGGGCCCAGGAGCAGTACTTC
V: TRBV20-1
D: TRBD1
size: many
J: TRBJ2-7

CDR3: CASSLQGSADTQYF
DNA: TGTGCCAGCAGCTTACAGGGTTCGGCAGATACGCAGTATTTT
V: TRBV7-6
D: NA
size: many
J: TRBJ2-3

CDR3: CASSPDGQGAGSYEQYF
DNA: TGCGCCAGCAGCCCAGATGGACAGGGGGCCGGCTCCTACGAGCAGTACTTC
V: TRBV5-1
D: TRBD1
size: many
J: TRBJ2-7

CDR3: CSAKAQAVNYGYTF
DNA: TGCAGTGCTAAAGCCCAGGCGGTAAACTATGGCTACACCTTC
V: TRBV20-1
D: NA
size: NA
J: TRBJ1-2

CDR3: CASTYGVRGDEQYF
DNA: TGTGCCAGCACCTACGGGGTTCGGGGGGACGAGCAGTACTTC
V: TRBV12-3/TRBV12-4
D: TRBD2
size: many
J: TRBJ2-7

CDR3: CASSLGGTLSYNEQFF
DNA: TGTGCCAGCAGTTTAGGGGGGACTCTCTCCTACAATGAGCAGTTCTTC
V: TRBV12-3/TRBV12-4
D: NA
size: NA
J: TRBJ2-1

CDR3: CASSLAWRGDYEQYF
DNA: TGTGCCAGCAGCCTGGCTTGGCGGGGGGATTACGAGCAGTACTTC
V: TRBV4-2
D: TRBD2
size: many
J: TRBJ2-7